These 22 T cell receptor beta chains were sequenced from one sample in a study of T cell responses to AZD1222 COVID-19 vaccine. Produced via immunoSEQ multiplex PCR; TCRdb's table is partial and in-frame only. The table records approximately 200,000 clones, 94% of them present only once. Sequences were derived from peripheral blood, sampled on day 0 of AZD1222 vaccination. The receptors come from an adult in good health.

J is TRBJ1-2 and V is TRBV29-1; no firm D call. The CDR3 contains 14 residues. V gave up 2 bases and J gave up 5 bases, with 15 bases separating them. In germline, CDR1 is SQVTM, CDR2 ANQGSEA. CDR3 in DNA: TGCAGCGTTGAACGCCTGGAGCTACGGTATGGCTACACCTTC. It yields the protein CSVERLELRYGYTF.

The genes are TRBV13 and TRBJ2-7; possible D gene TRBD1, 5 bases. Germline assignment: CDR1 PRHDT and CDR2 FYEKMQ (reference sequence). The CDR3 is made up of 15 amino acids. With 5 bases removed from V and 7 bases from J, the gap between germline ends came to 21 bases. The CDR3 DNA reads TGTGCCAGCAGCCCGCTCTTGACAGACCTCTTGGAGCAGTACTTC. Protein product: CASSPLLTDLLEQYF.

The genes are TRBV18 and TRBJ2-7, with TRBD2 identical over 9 bases. The CDR3 sequence is 15 residues long. Trimming took 3 bases from V and 1 from J; bases not matched to a gene: 4. Germline CDR1 and CDR2: KGHSH and LQKENI. The CDR3 here is CASSPGLAESYEQYF. For the CDR3, the DNA is TGTGCCAGCTCACCGGGACTAGCAGAATCCTACGAGCAGTACTTC.

The V call is TRBV7-8, the J call TRBJ1-2; D is ambiguous. The CDR3 length is 14 residues. CDR1 is SGHVS and CDR2 is FQNEAQ in the germline V gene. With 5 bases removed from V and 6 bases from J, the gap between germline ends came to 16 bases. The CDR3 protein is CASSRGGARDGYTF. CDR3 nucleotides: TGTGCCAGCAGCCGGGGAGGAGCACGGGATGGCTACACCTTC.

The CDR3: CASSMADRGSLNQPQHF. In DNA, the CDR3 is TGTGCCAGTAGTATGGCGGACAGGGGGTCCCTCAATCAGCCCCAGCATTTT. The gene calls are TRBV19 and TRBJ1-5, with 10 nucleotides matching TRBD1. After removal of 3 bases from V and 3 bases from J, the junction contained 8 bases not matched to a gene. The germline V gene encodes CDR1 LNHDA and CDR2 SQIVND (reference sequence). CDR3 size: 17 residues.

The chain joins TRBV15 to TRBJ2-3; 7 nucleotides agree with TRBD1. The CDR3 has 17 amino acids. V was pared by 0 bases and J by 8 bases, with 14 bases of the junction left unmatched. From germline, CDR1 is LNHNV and CDR2 YYDKDF (reference sequence). The CDR3 loop reads CATSRDRRQGRFGTQYF. The CDR3 DNA follows: TGTGCCACCAGCAGAGATAGGCGACAGGGTCGTTTTGGTACGCAGTATTTT.

J is TRBJ1-4 and V is TRBV27, with a tentative D call TRBD1 (6 bases). V was clipped by 3 bases and J by 4 bases, with 18 bases between them. The CDR3 is made up of 17 amino acids. Per germline, CDR1 MNHEY and CDR2 SMNVEV (reference sequence). The CDR3 is CASSLTSGAGLNEKLFF. CDR3 DNA: TGTGCCAGCAGTTTGACCTCGGGGGCAGGGCTTAATGAAAAACTGTTTTTT.

The genes are TRBV7-6 and TRBJ1-1, with TRBD1 matching 7 bases. The ends lost 1 base at V and 1 base at J; junction bases unmatched: 3. This CDR3 is 15 amino acids long. Germline V gene lookup returns CDR1 SGHVS and CDR2 FNYEAQ. CDR3 amino acids: CASSLVAGGNTEAFF. The CDR3 region has the DNA TGTGCCAGCAGCTTAGTCGCAGGGGGGAACACTGAAGCTTTCTTT.

The rearrangement uses TRBV7-9 and TRBJ2-7, with 7 bases matching TRBD2. Germline assignment: CDR1 SEHNR and CDR2 FQNEAQ (reference sequence). V trimming: 0 bases; J trimming: 0 bases; junction bases outside the gene matches: 5. The CDR3 totals 16 residues. The CDR3 protein is CASSLAGGVRSYEQYF. CDR3 nucleotide sequence: TGTGCCAGCAGCTTAGCGGGAGGGGTCCGCTCCTACGAGCAGTACTTC.

This rearrangement joins TRBV6-1 to TRBJ2-7; D ambiguous. Trimming removed 2 bases from V and 8 bases from J, with 10 bases in between. The CDR3 length is 12 residues. From germline, CDR1 is MNHNS and CDR2 SASEGT. The CDR3 region is CASSEFVQKQYF. Written as DNA, the CDR3 is TGTGCCAGCAGTGAATTCGTTCAGAAGCAGTACTTC.

V is TRBV19 and J is TRBJ2-7; 11 bases line up with TRBD2. V lost 1 base and J lost 2; bases outside the gene matches: 4. Germline V gene sequence: CDR1 LNHDA, CDR2 SQIVND (reference sequence). CDR3 length: 16 residues. CDR3 loop: CASSIGTSGRPYEQYF. CDR3 bases: TGTGCCAGTAGTATAGGTACTAGCGGGAGACCCTACGAGCAGTACTTC.

The rearrangement uses TRBV2 and TRBJ2-3; TRBD2 is a possible D gene (5 bases). Germline values: CDR1 SNHLY, CDR2 FYNNEI. CDR3 length: 13 amino acids. V lost 0 bases, J lost 14 bases, and 15 bases lay in between. CDR3 DNA sequence: TGTGCCAGCAGTGAAGCGCTTGGACTCCCGATGTATTTT. Protein: CASSEALGLPMYF.

The rearrangement uses TRBV5-1 and TRBJ1-1; no reliable D call. V lost 4 bases and J lost 0, with 13 bases in between. Looked up from germline, CDR1 is SGHRS and CDR2 is YFSETQ. This CDR3 region has 15 residues. CDR3 in DNA: TGCGCCAGCAGCAGACCTGACAACTTGAACACTGAAGCTTTCTTT. This encodes CASSRPDNLNTEAFF.

The chain is built from TRBV9 and TRBJ2-7; D gene uncertain. Germline V gene data show CDR1 as SGDLS and CDR2 as YYNGEE. There are 15 residues in the CDR3. V dropped 0 bases and J dropped 4 bases, with 14 bases sitting between them. CDR3: CASSVGPRVEYEQYF. CDR3 bases: TGTGCCAGCAGCGTAGGCCCCCGTGTGGAGTACGAGCAGTACTTC.

The chain links TRBV6-5 to TRBJ2-7, with 8 nucleotides matching TRBD1. The CDR3 consists of 13 residues. CDR1 and CDR2 from the germline V gene are MNHEY and SVGAGI. V lost 10 bases, J lost 4 bases, and 9 bases stayed unmatched. The DNA for the CDR3 is TGTGCCACCCACACCCGGGACAGGTACGAGCAGTACTTC. It codes for CATHTRDRYEQYF.

The chain joins TRBV28 to TRBJ1-5; TRBD1 is a possible D gene (5 bases). V lost 3 bases and J lost 4, with 13 bases in between. Germline CDR1 reads MDHEN; CDR2 reads SYDVKM. CDR3 length: 15 amino acids. The CDR3 DNA follows: TGTGCCAGCAGTTTCGGGGCTATAGGGAATCAGCCCCAGCATTTT. It translates to CASSFGAIGNQPQHF.

V is TRBV7-9 and J is TRBJ1-1, with D unresolved. CDR1 is SEHNR, CDR2 FQNEAQ, per germline (reference sequence). This CDR3 has 13 amino acids. Trimming stripped 5 bases from V and 1 base from J, with 8 bases between. CDR3 coding DNA: TGTGCCAGCAGCCGTACGGCGAACACTGAAGCTTTCTTT. The encoded protein is CASSRTANTEAFF.

This chain connects TRBV30 to TRBJ2-7; D is perhaps TRBD1 (6 bases). Germline V CDR1 and CDR2: GTSNPN, SVGIG (reference sequence). The CDR3 runs to 14 residues. Trimming took off 4 bases at V and 7 bases at J, with 20 bases between the two ends. CDR3 sequence: CAWTRPGHLGEQYF. CDR3 sequence (DNA): TGTGCCTGGACCAGGCCGGGACATCTGGGTGAGCAGTACTTC.

The chain is built from TRBV15 and TRBJ2-1; no firm D call. Deletions cut 1 base from V and 5 bases from J, with 21 bases between. The CDR3 loop spans 18 amino acids. From germline, CDR1 is LNHNV and CDR2 YYDKDF (reference sequence). The CDR3 nucleotides read TGTGCCACCAGCAGAGGGCCCAGCATCCAGCAGACAAACAATGAGCAGTTCTTC. Translating gives CATSRGPSIQQTNNEQFF. Full variable domain (rest looked up from reference TRBV15 and TRBJ2-1): DAMVIQNPRYQVTQFGKPVTLSCSQTLNHNVMYWYQQKSSQAPKLLFHYYDKDFNNEADTPDNFQSRRPNTSFCFLDIRSPGLGDTAMYLCATSRGPSIQQTNNEQFFGPGTRLTVL.

The sample holds one count of this clone. This rearrangement joins TRBV7-3 to TRBJ2-7; D gene uncertain. The CDR3 is made up of 13 amino acids. The germline V gene encodes CDR1 SGHTA and CDR2 FQGTGA. V was clipped by 3 bases and J by 4 bases, with 10 bases between them. The DNA of the CDR3 is TGTGCCAGCAGCTTCGGCGGTGGATACGAGCAGTACTTC. This encodes CASSFGGGYEQYF.

The CDR3, as DNA: TGTGCCAGCAGCCCCGCTAGCGGGAGGGCCGGCAATGAGCAGTTCTTC. This codes for CASSPASGRAGNEQFF. The chain employs TRBV7-9 and TRBJ2-1; 12 bases line up with TRBD2. There are 16 residues in the CDR3. With 5 bases clipped from V and 6 bases from J, the junction kept 8 bases outside the gene matches. In germline, CDR1 is SEHNR, CDR2 FQNEAQ (reference sequence).

This chain connects TRBV18 to TRBJ2-5, with D possibly matching TRBD1 (6 bases). V was pared by 2 bases and J by 4 bases, with 8 bases between. The CDR3 is 13 amino acids. The germline V gene encodes CDR1 KGHSH and CDR2 LQKENI. In nucleotides, the CDR3 is TGTGCCAGCTCACCAGAAGGGGGAGAGACCCAGTACTTC. It is translated as CASSPEGGETQYF. The variable domain in full, completed from reference TRBV18 and TRBJ2-5, reads NAGVMQNPRHLVRRRGQEARLRCSPMKGHSHVYWYRQLPEEGLKFMVYLQKENIIDESGMPKERFSAEFPKEGPSILRIQQVVRGDSAAYFCASSPEGGETQYFGPGTRLLVL.